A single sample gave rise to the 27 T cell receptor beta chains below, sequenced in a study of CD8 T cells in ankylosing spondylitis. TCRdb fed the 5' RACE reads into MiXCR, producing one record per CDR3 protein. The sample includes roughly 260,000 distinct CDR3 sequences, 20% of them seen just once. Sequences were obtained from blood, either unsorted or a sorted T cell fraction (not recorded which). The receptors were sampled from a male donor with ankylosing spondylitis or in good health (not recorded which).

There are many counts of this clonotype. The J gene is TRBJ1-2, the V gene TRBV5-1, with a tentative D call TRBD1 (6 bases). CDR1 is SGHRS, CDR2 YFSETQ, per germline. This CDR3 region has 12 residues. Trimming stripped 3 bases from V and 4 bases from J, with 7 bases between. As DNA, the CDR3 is TGCGCCAGCAGCTCGGACAGCTATGGCTACACCTTC. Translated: CASSSDSYGYTF.

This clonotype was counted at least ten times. DNA of the CDR3: TGCAGTGCTAGAGATCAGATAACTAGCACAGATACGCAGTATTTT. Protein product: CSARDQITSTDTQYF. The rearrangement links TRBV20-1 to TRBJ2-3; D call uncertain. Trimming left V 0 bases short and J 0 bases short, with 10 bases between. CDR3 length equals 15 residues. Germline-derived CDR1 and CDR2 are DFQATT and SNEGSKA (reference sequence).

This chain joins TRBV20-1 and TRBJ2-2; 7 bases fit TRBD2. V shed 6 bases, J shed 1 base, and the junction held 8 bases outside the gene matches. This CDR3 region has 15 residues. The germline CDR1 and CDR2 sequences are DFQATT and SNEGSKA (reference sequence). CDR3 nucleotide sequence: TGCAGTGCCCCCCCAGCGGGGCAGAACACCGGGGAGCTGTTTTTT. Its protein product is CSAPPAGQNTGELFF.

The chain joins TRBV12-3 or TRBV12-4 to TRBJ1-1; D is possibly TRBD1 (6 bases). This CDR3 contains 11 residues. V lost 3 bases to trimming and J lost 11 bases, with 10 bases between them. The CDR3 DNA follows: TGTGCCAGCAGTTTGGGGGCTTGGGCTTTCTTT. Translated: CASSLGAWAFF.

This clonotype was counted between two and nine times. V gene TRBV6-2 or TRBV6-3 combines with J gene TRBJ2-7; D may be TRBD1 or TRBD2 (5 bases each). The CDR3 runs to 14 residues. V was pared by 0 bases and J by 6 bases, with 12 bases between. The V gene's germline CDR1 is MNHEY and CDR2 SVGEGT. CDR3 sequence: CASSYSGRETEQYV. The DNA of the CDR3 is TGTGCCAGCAGTTACTCGGGCAGGGAGACCGAGCAGTACGTC.

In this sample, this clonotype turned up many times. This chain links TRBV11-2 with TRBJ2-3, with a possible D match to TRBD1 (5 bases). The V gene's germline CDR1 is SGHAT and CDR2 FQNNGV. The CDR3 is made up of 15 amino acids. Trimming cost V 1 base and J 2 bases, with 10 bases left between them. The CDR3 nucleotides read TGTGCCAGCAGCTTAGTTGCAGGGCCCACAGATACGCAGTATTTT. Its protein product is CASSLVAGPTDTQYF.

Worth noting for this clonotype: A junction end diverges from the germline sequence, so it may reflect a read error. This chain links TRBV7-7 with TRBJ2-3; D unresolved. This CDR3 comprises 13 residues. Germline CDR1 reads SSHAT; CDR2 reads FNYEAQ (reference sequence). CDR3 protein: CASSFIPADTQYF. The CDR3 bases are TGTGCTAGCAGCTTCATCCCGGCAGATACGCAGTATTTT.

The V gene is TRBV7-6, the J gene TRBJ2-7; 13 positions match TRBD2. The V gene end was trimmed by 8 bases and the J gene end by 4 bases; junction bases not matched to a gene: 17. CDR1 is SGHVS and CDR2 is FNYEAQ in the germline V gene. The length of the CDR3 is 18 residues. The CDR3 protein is CASREGLAGFGDHYEQYV. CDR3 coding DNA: TGTGCCAGCCGCGAGGGACTAGCGGGATTTGGGGACCATTACGAGCAGTACGTC.

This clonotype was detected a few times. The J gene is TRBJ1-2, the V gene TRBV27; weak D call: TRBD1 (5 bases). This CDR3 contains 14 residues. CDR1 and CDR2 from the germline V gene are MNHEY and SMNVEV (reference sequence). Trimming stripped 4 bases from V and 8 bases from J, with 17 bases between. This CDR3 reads CASSYLGGEGGYTF. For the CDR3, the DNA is TGTGCCAGCAGTTACTTGGGGGGGGAAGGGGGCTACACCTTC.

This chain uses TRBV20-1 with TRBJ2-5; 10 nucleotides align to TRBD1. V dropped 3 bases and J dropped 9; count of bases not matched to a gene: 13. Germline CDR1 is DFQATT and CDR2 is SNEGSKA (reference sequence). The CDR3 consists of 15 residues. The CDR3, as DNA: TGCAGTGCTAGCAGCCGGGACAGGGGTAGCAAGGCCCAGTACTTC. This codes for CSASSRDRGSKAQYF.

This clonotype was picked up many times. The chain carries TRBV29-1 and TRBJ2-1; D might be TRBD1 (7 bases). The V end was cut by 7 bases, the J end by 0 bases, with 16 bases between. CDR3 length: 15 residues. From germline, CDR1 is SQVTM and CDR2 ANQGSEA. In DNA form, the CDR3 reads TGCAGCGGCGGGACAGTGTCCAGCTCCTACAATGAGCAGTTCTTC. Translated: CSGGTVSSSYNEQFF.

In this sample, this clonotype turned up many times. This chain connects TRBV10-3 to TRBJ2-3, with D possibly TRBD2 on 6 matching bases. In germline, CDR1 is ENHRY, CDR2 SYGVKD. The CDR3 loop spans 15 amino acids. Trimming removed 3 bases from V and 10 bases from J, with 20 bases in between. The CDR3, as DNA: TGTGCCATCAGTGATGGGGGACTGGGGGTTGGGGCGCAGTATTTT. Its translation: CAISDGGLGVGAQYF.

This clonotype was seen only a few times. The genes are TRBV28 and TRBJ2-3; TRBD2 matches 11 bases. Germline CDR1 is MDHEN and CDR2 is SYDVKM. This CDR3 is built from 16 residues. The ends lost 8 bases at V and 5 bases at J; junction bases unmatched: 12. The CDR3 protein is CASGLIIAGGKDTQYF. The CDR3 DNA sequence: TGTGCCAGCGGATTAATCATAGCGGGGGGGAAAGATACGCAGTATTTT.

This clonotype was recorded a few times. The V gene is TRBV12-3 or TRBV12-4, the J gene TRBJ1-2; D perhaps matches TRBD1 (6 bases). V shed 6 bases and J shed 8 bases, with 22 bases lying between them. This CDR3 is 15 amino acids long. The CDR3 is CASSLGGFSGGGYTF. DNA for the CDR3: TGTGCCAGCAGCCTGGGGGGCTTCTCGGGAGGGGGCTACACCTTC.

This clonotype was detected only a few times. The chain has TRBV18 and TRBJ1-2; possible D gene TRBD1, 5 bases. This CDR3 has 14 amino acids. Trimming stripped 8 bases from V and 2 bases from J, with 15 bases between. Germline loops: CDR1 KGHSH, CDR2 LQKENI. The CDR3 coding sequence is TGTGCCAGCACCGCGAGGGGCCACAACTATGGCTACACCTTC. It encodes CASTARGHNYGYTF. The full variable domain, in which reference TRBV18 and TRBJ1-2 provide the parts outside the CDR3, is NAGVMQNPRHLVRRRGQEARLRCSPMKGHSHVYWYRQLPEEGLKFMVYLQKENIIDESGMPKERFSAEFPKEGPSILRIQQVVRGDSAAYFCASTARGHNYGYTFGSGTRLTVV.

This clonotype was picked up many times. As DNA, the CDR3 is TGTGCCAGCACTAGGGGCCTGGGCACTGAAGCTTTCTTT. Translated: CASTRGLGTEAFF. V gene TRBV7-6 combines with J gene TRBJ1-1; tentatively, D is TRBD1 (5 bases). CDR1 is SGHVS, CDR2 FNYEAQ, per germline. CDR3 length equals 13 residues. Trimming removed 7 bases from V and 4 bases from J, with 13 bases in between. Filled out from reference TRBV7-6 and TRBJ1-1, the complete variable domain reads GAGVSQSPRYKVTKRGQDVALRCDPISGHVSLYWYRQALGQGPEFLTYFNYEAQQDKSGLPNDRFSAERPEGSISTLTIQRTEQRDSAMYRCASTRGLGTEAFFGQGTRLTVV.

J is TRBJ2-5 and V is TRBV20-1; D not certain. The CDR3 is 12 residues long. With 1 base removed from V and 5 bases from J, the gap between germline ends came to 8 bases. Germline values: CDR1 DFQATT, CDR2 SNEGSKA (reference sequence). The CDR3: CSARGAMETQYF. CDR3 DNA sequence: TGCAGTGCTAGAGGGGCGATGGAGACCCAGTACTTC.

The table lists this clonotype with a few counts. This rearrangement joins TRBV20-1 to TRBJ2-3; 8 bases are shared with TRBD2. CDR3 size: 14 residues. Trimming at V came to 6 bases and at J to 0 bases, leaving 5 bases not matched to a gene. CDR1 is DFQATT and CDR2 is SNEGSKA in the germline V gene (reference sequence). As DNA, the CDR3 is TGCAGTGCCTTTCAGCGGGGGAGCACAGATACGCAGTATTTT. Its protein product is CSAFQRGSTDTQYF.

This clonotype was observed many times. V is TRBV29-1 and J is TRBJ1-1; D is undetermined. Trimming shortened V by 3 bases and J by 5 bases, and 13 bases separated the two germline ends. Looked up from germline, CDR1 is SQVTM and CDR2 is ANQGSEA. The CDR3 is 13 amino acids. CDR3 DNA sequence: TGCAGCGTTGAGTCGGGCATGGGGACTGAAGCTTTCTTT. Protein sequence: CSVESGMGTEAFF. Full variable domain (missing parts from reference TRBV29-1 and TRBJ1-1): SAVISQKPSRDICQRGTSLTIQCQVDSQVTMMFWYRQQPGQSLTLIATANQGSEATYESGFVIDKFPISRPNLTFSTLTVSNMSPEDSSIYLCSVESGMGTEAFFGQGTRLTVV.

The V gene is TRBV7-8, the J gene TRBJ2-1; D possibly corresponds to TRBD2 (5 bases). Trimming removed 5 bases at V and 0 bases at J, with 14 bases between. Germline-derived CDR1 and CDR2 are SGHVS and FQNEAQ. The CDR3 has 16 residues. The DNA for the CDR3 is TGTGCCAGCAGCCCCAGGACTCAGAGCTCCTACAATGAGCAGTTCTTC. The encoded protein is CASSPRTQSSYNEQFF.

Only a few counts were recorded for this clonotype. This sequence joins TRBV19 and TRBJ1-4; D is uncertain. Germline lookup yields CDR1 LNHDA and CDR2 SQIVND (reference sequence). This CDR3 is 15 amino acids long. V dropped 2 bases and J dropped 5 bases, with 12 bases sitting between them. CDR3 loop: CASSIRRAGNEKLFF. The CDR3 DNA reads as TGTGCCAGTAGTATACGGCGAGCGGGGAATGAAAAACTGTTTTTT.

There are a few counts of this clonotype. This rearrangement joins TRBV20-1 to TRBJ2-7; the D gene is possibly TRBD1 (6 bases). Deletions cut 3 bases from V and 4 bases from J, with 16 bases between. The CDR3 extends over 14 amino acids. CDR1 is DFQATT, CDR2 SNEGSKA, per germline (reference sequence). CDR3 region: CSARGAGDRYEQYV. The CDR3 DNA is TGCAGTGCTAGGGGGGCCGGGGATCGGTACGAGCAGTACGTC.

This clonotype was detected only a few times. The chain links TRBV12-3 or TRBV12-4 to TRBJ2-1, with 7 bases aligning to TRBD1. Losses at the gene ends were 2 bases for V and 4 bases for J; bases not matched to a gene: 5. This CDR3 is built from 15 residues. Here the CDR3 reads CASSLSGTAYNEQFF. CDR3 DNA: TGTGCCAGCAGTTTATCCGGGACAGCTTACAATGAGCAGTTCTTC.

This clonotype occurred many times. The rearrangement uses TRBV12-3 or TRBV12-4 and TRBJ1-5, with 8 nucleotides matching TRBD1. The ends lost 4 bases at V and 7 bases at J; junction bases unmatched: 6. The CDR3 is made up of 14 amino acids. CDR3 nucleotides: TGTGCCAGCAGTTCAGGGGGCGCAGGACAGCCCCAGCATTTT. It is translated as CASSSGGAGQPQHF.

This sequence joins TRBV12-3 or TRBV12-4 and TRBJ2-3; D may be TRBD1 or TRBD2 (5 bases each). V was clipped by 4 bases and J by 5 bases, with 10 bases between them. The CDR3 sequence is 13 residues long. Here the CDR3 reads CASSSRAGDTQYF. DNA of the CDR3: TGTGCCAGCAGTTCCAGGGCGGGAGATACGCAGTATTTT.

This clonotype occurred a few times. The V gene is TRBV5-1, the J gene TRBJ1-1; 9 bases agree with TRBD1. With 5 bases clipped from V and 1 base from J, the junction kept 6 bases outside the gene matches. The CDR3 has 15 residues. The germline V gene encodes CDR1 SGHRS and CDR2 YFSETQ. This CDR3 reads CASRTGTGRNTEAFF. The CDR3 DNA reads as TGCGCCAGCAGAACTGGGACAGGGAGGAACACTGAAGCTTTCTTT.

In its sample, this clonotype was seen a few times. This CDR3 is CSARDQGTGRSGAGYNEQFF. The CDR3 coding sequence is TGCAGTGCTAGAGATCAAGGGACGGGCCGTTCGGGAGCGGGTTACAATGAGCAGTTCTTC. The chain recombines TRBV20-1 with TRBJ2-1; possibly TRBD2 for D (6 bases). V lost 0 bases, J lost 4 bases, and 28 bases lay in between. This CDR3 has 20 amino acids. Germline V gene sequence: CDR1 DFQATT, CDR2 SNEGSKA (reference sequence).